What follows are 18 T cell receptor beta chains derived from one specimen sequenced in a study of identical twins. TCRdb re-called the 5' RACE reads with MiXCR, one entry per CDR3 protein. The data contain 750,000 to 950,000 distinct CDR3 sequences, approximately 13% of them singletons. A further study also used this sample, focusing on yellow fever vaccine responses in identical twins.

Sequences were obtained from PBMCs. These receptors came from a woman aged 18-30 years in good health.

This clonotype was seen a few times. The chain joins TRBV12-3 or TRBV12-4 to TRBJ2-1; perhaps TRBD1 as D (6 bases). CDR3 length: 13 residues. Between the trimmed V and J ends, which lost 7 bases and 4 bases, there was a span of 11 bases. The CDR3 sequence is CASTFTGYNEQFF. In nucleotides, the CDR3 is TGTGCCAGCACCTTTACAGGGTACAATGAGCAGTTCTTC.

This clonotype turned up a few times. The chain combines TRBV7-8 with TRBJ2-2, with 10 bases aligning to TRBD2. J gave up 1 base and V 0 bases, and 2 bases lay outside the gene matches. The CDR3 loop spans 17 amino acids. Germline CDR1 and CDR2: SGHVS and FQNEAQ. The CDR3 DNA reads TGTGCCAGCAGCTTAGCTAGCGGGAGGAGGAACACCGGGGAGCTGTTTTTT. This sequence encodes CASSLASGRRNTGELFF.

The sample holds a few counts of this clonotype. This chain links TRBV7-9 with TRBJ1-1; unclear D gene. This CDR3 comprises 13 residues. The V gene's germline CDR1 is SEHNR and CDR2 FQNEAQ (reference sequence). Trimming pared 5 bases from V and 1 base from J, leaving 8 bases between. The CDR3 region has the DNA TGTGCCAGCAGCGACACAGCGAACACTGAAGCTTTCTTT. Translated: CASSDTANTEAFF. The variable domain in full, with the rest retrieved from reference TRBV7-9 and TRBJ1-1, is DTGVSQNPRHKITKRGQNVTFRCDPISEHNRLYWYRQTLGQGPEFLTYFQNEAQLEKSRLLSDRFSAERPKGSFSTLEIQRTEQGDSAMYLCASSDTANTEAFFGQGTRLTVV.

This clonotype was detected only a few times. The J gene is TRBJ1-1, the V gene TRBV7-6, with D hard to call. V lost 6 bases, J lost 7 bases, and 12 bases lay in between. Germline loops: CDR1 SGHVS, CDR2 FNYEAQ. CDR3 length: 12 amino acids. In DNA form, the CDR3 reads TGTGCCAGCAGTCGTGCGTTAGATGAAGCTTTCTTT. This codes for CASSRALDEAFF.

This clonotype showed up many times. This chain links TRBV5-1 with TRBJ1-1; 10 bases match TRBD1. This CDR3 is 16 amino acids long. The V gene's germline CDR1 is SGHRS and CDR2 YFSETQ. The V segment lost 4 bases and the J segment 4 bases; nucleotides outside the gene matches: 10. The CDR3 DNA reads as TGCGCCAGCAGCCCAGGAGACAGGGGGCTACCCACTGAAGCTTTCTTT. Its protein product is CASSPGDRGLPTEAFF.

To note about this clonotype: Relative to the germline gene, one junction end is altered; a read error may explain this. The chain has TRBV20-1 and TRBJ2-1; either TRBD1 or TRBD2 may fit D (5 bases each). CDR1 DFQATT and CDR2 SNEGSKA come from the germline V gene (reference sequence). The CDR3 sequence is 17 residues long. CDR3 nucleotides: TGCAGCGCTAGAGATTTACTCGGGACGAGGACCTACAATGAGCAGTTCTTC. As protein: CSARDLLGTRTYNEQFF.

The chain links TRBV6-1 to TRBJ2-3; 7 bases are a match to TRBD2. This CDR3 is built from 13 residues. Trimming removed 3 bases from V and 5 bases from J; junction bases left unmatched: 2. The germline V gene has CDR1 MNHNS and CDR2 SASEGT. CDR3 residues: CASSDTGGDTQYF. The CDR3 DNA is TGTGCCAGCAGTGACACGGGAGGAGATACGCAGTATTTT.

This clonotype has a handful of counts. The chain has TRBV18 and TRBJ2-1; D remains unclear. This CDR3 is 14 amino acids long. Germline CDR1 is KGHSH and CDR2 is LQKENI. V lost 0 bases and J 1 base, leaving 4 bases between the germline ends. This CDR3 reads CASSPPVSYNEQFF. The CDR3 DNA follows: TGTGCCAGCTCACCACCGGTTTCCTACAATGAGCAGTTCTTC.

The chain uses TRBV28 and TRBJ2-1; TRBD1 agrees at 11 bases. CDR3 size: 15 residues. Germline CDR1 and CDR2: MDHEN and SYDVKM. J gave up 8 bases and V 6 bases, and 9 bases lay outside the gene matches. CDR3 sequence reads: CASSPGTGGQHEQFF. The CDR3 DNA reads as TGTGCCAGCAGCCCCGGGACAGGGGGTCAGCATGAGCAGTTCTTC.

This clonotype came up a few times. The chain is built from TRBV5-1 and TRBJ2-3, with a weak D call TRBD2 (5 bases). Germline-derived CDR1 and CDR2 are SGHRS and YFSETQ. The CDR3 is made up of 17 amino acids. The V end was cut by 2 bases, the J end by 2 bases, with 18 bases between. The CDR3 nucleotides are TGCGCCAGCAGCTTTTGGGGAGACTACCCCACCACAGATACGCAGTATTTT. Protein: CASSFWGDYPTTDTQYF.

The chain combines TRBV25-1 with TRBJ2-1, with 7 bases aligning to TRBD2. The CDR3 consists of 15 residues. Trimming removed 10 bases from V and 4 bases from J; junction bases left unmatched: 13. Germline assignment: CDR1 MGHDK and CDR2 SYGVNS. DNA of the CDR3: TGTGCCATCATCCCTAAGCGGGGTCCATACAATGAGCAGTTCTTC. Encoded protein: CAIIPKRGPYNEQFF.

The DNA of the CDR3 is TGCAGTGCTAGAGAGTTCGGCGGGGGGGCCGCGGATACGCAGTATTTT. Translating gives CSAREFGGGAADTQYF. The genes are TRBV20-1 and TRBJ2-3, with 9 positions matching TRBD2. Trimming at V came to 0 bases and at J to 6 bases, leaving 10 bases not matched to a gene. Germline V gene data show CDR1 as DFQATT and CDR2 as SNEGSKA (reference sequence). CDR3 length: 16 residues.

This clonotype has just a few counts. This chain joins TRBV7-8 and TRBJ2-2; D is possibly TRBD1 or TRBD2 (5 bases each). Per germline, CDR1 SGHVS and CDR2 FQNEAQ. V was pared by 7 bases and J by 8 bases, with 14 bases between. The CDR3 is made up of 13 amino acids. CDR3 nucleotide sequence: TGTGCCAGCATCCCCGGGGCAAGGGGGGAGCTGTTTTTT. Its translation: CASIPGARGELFF. The variable domain in full, completed from reference TRBV7-8 and TRBJ2-2, reads GAGVSQSPRYKVAKRGQDVALRCDPISGHVSLFWYQQALGQGPEFLTYFQNEAQLDKSGLPSDRFFAERPEGSVSTLKIQRTQQEDSAVYLCASIPGARGELFFGEGSRLTVL.

The rearrangement links TRBV20-1 to TRBJ1-4; D is unclear. The CDR3 runs 15 residues. V was pared by 3 bases and J by 8 bases, with 19 bases between. Germline lookup yields CDR1 DFQATT and CDR2 SNEGSKA (reference sequence). The CDR3 nucleotides are TGCAGTGCTAGGGCGGAACGGATTGGTGTGGAAAAACTGTTTTTT. It translates to CSARAERIGVEKLFF.

This rearrangement joins TRBV12-3 or TRBV12-4 to TRBJ1-2; tentative D call: TRBD1 (6 bases). This CDR3 has 16 amino acids. Trimming removed 3 bases from V and 7 bases from J, with 21 bases in between. The CDR3 loop reads CASSFGFPGATGGYTF. The CDR3, as DNA: TGTGCCAGCAGTTTCGGGTTCCCAGGGGCTACCGGTGGCTACACCTTC.

The sample holds a few counts of this clonotype. This rearrangement joins TRBV4-1 to TRBJ2-6, with TRBD1 matching 8 bases. J was trimmed by 2 bases and V by 0 bases; bases with no gene match: 3. The CDR3 consists of 17 residues. CDR1 and CDR2 (germline): MGHRA, YSYEKL. The CDR3 protein is CASSQELTGAGANVLTF. Written as DNA, the CDR3 is TGCGCCAGCAGCCAAGAACTGACAGGGGCTGGGGCCAACGTCCTGACTTTC.

This clonotype occurred a few times. The CDR3 spells CASIPAHQVGREVYEQYF. The CDR3 DNA sequence: TGTGCCAGCATCCCAGCTCACCAGGTGGGGCGGGAGGTCTACGAGCAGTACTTC. The V call is TRBV3-1, the J call TRBJ2-7, with 8 bases matching TRBD2. Germline CDR1 and CDR2: LGHDT and YNNKEL (reference sequence). V shed 7 bases, J shed 3 bases, and the junction held 20 bases outside the gene matches. CDR3 length: 18 residues.

This chain joins TRBV12-3 or TRBV12-4 and TRBJ2-4; 12 nucleotides agree with TRBD2. The CDR3 length is 15 residues. Germline trimming cut 3 bases from V and 3 bases from J; bases unmatched to any gene: 0. The CDR3 here is CASSLTSGGKNIQYF. In DNA form, the CDR3 reads TGTGCCAGCAGTTTGACTAGCGGGGGCAAAAACATTCAGTACTTC.